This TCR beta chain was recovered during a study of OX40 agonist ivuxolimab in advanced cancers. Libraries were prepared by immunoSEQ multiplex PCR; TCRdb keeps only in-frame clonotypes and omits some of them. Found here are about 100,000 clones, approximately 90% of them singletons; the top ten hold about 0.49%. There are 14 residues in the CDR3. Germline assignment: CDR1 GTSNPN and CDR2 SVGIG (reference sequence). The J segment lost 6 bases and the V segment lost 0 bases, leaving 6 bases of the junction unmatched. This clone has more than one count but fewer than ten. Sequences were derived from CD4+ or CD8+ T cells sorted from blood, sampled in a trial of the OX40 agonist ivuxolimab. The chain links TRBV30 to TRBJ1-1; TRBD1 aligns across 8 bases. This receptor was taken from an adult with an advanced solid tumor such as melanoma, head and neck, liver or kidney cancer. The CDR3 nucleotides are TGTGCCTGGAGTGTTCGGGACAGGAAGTCTGAAGCTTTCTTT. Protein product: CAWSVRDRKSEAFF.